These 5 T cell receptor beta chains were all obtained from the same sample, sequenced in a study of T cells in Graves' hyperthyroidism and ophthalmopathy. What was amplified from RNA transcripts were TCR beta CDR3 regions. The HTBI primer set served for first-round RT-PCR of the TCR CDR3. MiXCR, run by TCRdb on the multiplex PCR reads, gives a single entry per CDR3 protein. The sample contains about 520,000 distinct CDR3 sequences, around 21% of which appear only once. Sequencing used blood. The receptors derive from a man younger than 30 with Graves' hyperthyroidism.

In its sample, this clonotype was seen many times. The V call is TRBV12-3 or TRBV12-4, the J call TRBJ2-7; no definite D call. The CDR3 extends over 12 amino acids. V shed 2 bases and J shed 2 bases, with 4 bases lying between them. The CDR3: CASSLSAYEQYF. The CDR3 DNA follows: TGTGCCAGCAGTTTATCTGCCTACGAGCAGTACTTC.

V gene TRBV4-2 combines with J gene TRBJ2-7, with D tentatively TRBD1 (7 bases). CDR1 LGHNA and CDR2 YNFKEQ come from the germline V gene. The CDR3 has 17 amino acids. Trimming cost V 5 bases and J 6 bases, with 26 bases left between them. For the CDR3, the DNA is TGTGCCAGCAGCAAACGTGGAGGGGGCCCCCCCCGGGCCGAGCAGTACTTC. Its protein is CASSKRGGGPPRAEQYF.

This clonotype was detected ten times or more. The chain uses TRBV19 and TRBJ1-2; TRBD1 is a possible D gene (5 bases). The CDR3 is 13 amino acids. Germline assignment: CDR1 LNHDA and CDR2 SQIVND (reference sequence). Trimming removed 6 bases from V and 4 bases from J, with 12 bases in between. The CDR3 nucleotides are TGTGCCAGTAGCTATGGGGCAGGCTATGGCTACACCTTC. It specifies CASSYGAGYGYTF.

This clonotype was counted many times. V gene TRBV6-1 combines with J gene TRBJ1-5, with 9 bases lining up with TRBD1. This CDR3 region has 15 residues. Germline loops: CDR1 MNHNS, CDR2 SASEGT. V gave up 7 bases and J gave up 3 bases; unmatched junction bases: 7. The DNA for the CDR3 is TGTGCCAGCACAGACAGGGGGGCCGACAATCAGCCCCAGCATTTT. This sequence encodes CASTDRGADNQPQHF.

This clonotype was seen repeatedly, ten times or more. This sequence joins TRBV12-3 or TRBV12-4 and TRBJ2-5, with D tentatively TRBD2 (7 bases). The CDR3 spans 14 residues. Trimming stripped 7 bases from V and 1 base from J, with 13 bases between. The CDR3 sequence is CASTRGAVQETQYF. The CDR3 DNA reads as TGTGCCAGCACTCGGGGGGCAGTCCAAGAGACCCAGTACTTC.